The 18 T cell receptor beta chains below come from one sample, sequenced in a study of cytomegalovirus exposure and HLA in healthy donors. The PCR employed 60 Vbeta primers together with 13 Jbeta primers. The table came from immunoSEQ multiplex PCR; TCRdb's copy has only in-frame clones and leaves some out. This table has roughly 140,000 clones, roughly three quarters appearing once. Sequencing was carried out using PBMCs. The receptors were gathered from a woman between 50 and 59 years old in good health and CMV-seronegative.

This chain links TRBV5-1 with TRBJ2-3, with 12 nucleotides matching TRBD2. V lost 2 bases, J lost 8 bases, and 9 bases stayed unmatched. CDR3 length equals 16 residues. Germline CDR1 and CDR2: SGHRS and YFSETQ. The CDR3 is CASSFASGGALGTQYF. The CDR3 DNA is TGCGCCAGCAGCTTTGCTAGCGGGGGGGCCCTAGGTACGCAGTATTTT. Looking up the rest from reference TRBV5-1 and TRBJ2-3 gives the full variable domain: KAGVTQTPRYLIKTRGQQVTLSCSPISGHRSVSWYQQTPGQGLQFLFEYFSETQRNKGNFPGRFSGRQFSNSRSEMNVSTLELGDSALYLCASSFASGGALGTQYFGPGTRLTVL.

The chain employs TRBV2 and TRBJ1-1; 10 positions match TRBD1. The CDR3 totals 14 residues. Germline lookup yields CDR1 SNHLY and CDR2 FYNNEI. V was clipped by 6 bases and J by 4 bases; unmatched bases: 5. The DNA of the CDR3 is TGTGCCAGCAGGCGGACAGGGGGGAGCACTGAAGCTTTCTTT. Translated, it gives CASRRTGGSTEAFF.

The chain employs TRBV12-5 and TRBJ2-3; 7 nucleotides agree with TRBD2. The CDR3 runs to 17 residues. Germline values: CDR1 LGHNT, CDR2 FRNRAP. The trim removed 5 bases at V and 6 bases at J, leaving 17 bases unmatched. The CDR3 here is CASGPGGGGLGPDTQYF. The CDR3, as DNA: TGTGCTAGTGGTCCGGGCGGGGGAGGCCTTGGGCCCGATACGCAGTATTTT.

Of note for this clone: The junction and the germline gene differ at one end; a read error may be behind it. This chain uses TRBV7-7 with TRBJ2-3; TRBD1 aligns across 9 bases. Germline assignment: CDR1 SSHAT and CDR2 FNYEAQ (reference sequence). The CDR3 sequence is 15 residues long. CDR3: CASSLGTGLSDTQYF. The CDR3 bases are TGTGCTAGCAGCTTAGGGACAGGGTTATCAGATACGCAGTATTTT.

This chain joins TRBV19 and TRBJ1-5; D remains unclear. The ends were cut back, 4 bases at V and 1 base at J, with 11 bases in the middle. The CDR3 consists of 15 residues. The germline CDR1 and CDR2 sequences are LNHDA and SQIVND (reference sequence). CDR3 DNA: TGTGCCAGTAGTAGAGGTATCGGGAGCAATCAGCCCCAGCATTTT. Amino acids: CASSRGIGSNQPQHF.

V and J are TRBV5-3 and TRBJ2-1; 12 nucleotides line up with TRBD2. TRBV5-3 carries the ORF label, with uncertain function. The junction had 17 bases not matched to a gene; V was cut back by 1 base and J by 12 bases. The CDR3 contains 18 residues. In DNA, the CDR3 is TGTGCCAGAAGCTTGTACCTAGCGGGGGGGCGGATATTGTGTGGGCAGTTCTTC. Its translation is CARSLYLAGGRILCGQFF.

The CDR3 DNA is TGCGCCAGCAGCTCAGATAGCGGGATAGGACCAGATACGCAGTATTTT. This gives the protein CASSSDSGIGPDTQYF. The rearrangement uses TRBV5-1 and TRBJ2-3, with TRBD2 identical over 8 bases. Per the germline V gene, CDR1 is SGHRS and CDR2 is YFSETQ. The CDR3 sequence is 16 residues long. The V segment lost 3 bases and the J segment 4 bases; nucleotides outside the gene matches: 10.

The chain links TRBV29-1 to TRBJ1-1, with D tentatively TRBD1 (6 bases). The CDR3 loop spans 13 amino acids. Trimming left V 6 bases short and J 6 bases short, with 17 bases between. The germline V gene has CDR1 SQVTM and CDR2 ANQGSEA. DNA for the CDR3: TGCAGCGTAGGGACAACGGGAGGTTCTGAAGCTTTCTTT. Protein sequence: CSVGTTGGSEAFF.

J is TRBJ2-7 and V is TRBV2; 8 positions agree with TRBD1. The CDR3 sequence is 12 residues long. V shed 5 bases and J 7 bases; nucleotides not matched to a gene: 4. Germline assignment: CDR1 SNHLY and CDR2 FYNNEI. The CDR3 bases are TGTGCCAGCAGTACTGACAGGGGAGAGCAGTACTTC. This codes for CASSTDRGEQYF. Drawing the rest from reference TRBV2 and TRBJ2-7, the complete variable domain is EPEVTQTPSHQVTQMGQEVILRCVPISNHLYFYWYRQILGQKVEFLVSFYNNEISEKSEIFDDQFSVERPDGSNFTLKIRSTKLEDSAMYFCASSTDRGEQYFGPGTRLTVT.

This clone was observed a single time. The genes are TRBV7-2 and TRBJ2-6; D gene ambiguous. V was pared by 2 bases and J by 0 bases, with 5 bases between. The CDR3 consists of 15 residues. Germline V lookup: CDR1 SGHTA, CDR2 FQGNSA. The CDR3 sequence: CASSLLRSGANVLTF. The CDR3 nucleotides read TGTGCCAGCAGCTTACTACGCTCTGGGGCCAACGTCCTGACTTTC.

The chain links TRBV19 to TRBJ2-1, with 10 positions matching TRBD1. This CDR3 region has 14 residues. Per the germline V gene, CDR1 is LNHDA and CDR2 is SQIVND (reference sequence). J was trimmed by 9 bases and V by 4 bases; bases with no gene match: 6. CDR3 sequence (DNA): TGTGCCAGTAGTACGGGACAGGGGACGATTGAGCAGTTCTTC. Its protein product is CASSTGQGTIEQFF.

The J gene is TRBJ1-2, the V gene TRBV6-6; 9 bases map to TRBD1. Germline V gives CDR1 MNHNY, CDR2 SVGAGI (reference sequence). This CDR3 comprises 12 residues. V was clipped by 5 bases and J by 8 bases; unmatched bases: 3. CDR3 nucleotides: TGTGCCAGCAGTGGGACAGGGAGCGGCTACACCTTC. This codes for CASSGTGSGYTF.

The chain is built from TRBV28 and TRBJ1-5, with 12 bases that match TRBD1. The CDR3 totals 16 residues. The germline gives CDR1 MDHEN, CDR2 SYDVKM. V was pared by 4 bases and J by 6 bases, with 7 bases of the junction left unmatched. CDR3 in amino acids: CASSSRDRGQGQPQHF. CDR3 DNA: TGTGCCAGCAGTTCCCGGGACAGGGGGCAGGGTCAGCCCCAGCATTTT.

The chain uses TRBV6-1 and TRBJ2-3, with 8 positions matching TRBD2. The CDR3 extends over 15 amino acids. The V gene end was trimmed by 2 bases and the J gene end by 3 bases; junction bases not matched to a gene: 4. Germline V gene sequence: CDR1 MNHNS, CDR2 SASEGT. DNA of the CDR3: TGTGCCAGCAGTGAACCGGGGGGGTTGACAGATACGCAGTATTTT. Protein: CASSEPGGLTDTQYF.

The chain recombines TRBV2 with TRBJ1-5; D unclear. The V end was cut by 1 base, the J end by 4 bases, with 11 bases between. Per the germline V gene, CDR1 is SNHLY and CDR2 is FYNNEI. The CDR3 extends over 15 amino acids. CDR3 protein: CASSEVTPKNQPQHF. CDR3 in DNA: TGTGCCAGCAGTGAAGTCACGCCTAAAAATCAGCCCCAGCATTTT.

This chain joins TRBV2 and TRBJ1-6; no clear D. The CDR3 is 12 amino acids. The V gene's germline CDR1 is SNHLY and CDR2 FYNNEI. With 3 bases removed from V and 18 bases from J, the gap between germline ends came to 15 bases. CDR3 loop: CASSDRSTKSHF. CDR3 nucleotide sequence: TGTGCCAGCAGTGATAGAAGTACGAAGTCCCACTTT.

This clone was seen more than once but under ten times. The J gene is TRBJ2-5, the V gene TRBV4-3; unclear D gene. The J call may be wrong; the DNA end is better matched by TRBJ2-7. Germline CDR1 LGHNA, CDR2 YSLEER. The CDR3 sequence is 17 residues long. In DNA, the CDR3 is TGCGCCAGCAGCCAAGAGAGATTCGGTCAGGCCTCCTACGAGCAGTACTTC. As protein: CASSQERFGQASYEQYF.

Of note for this clone: Other DNA variants within this sample encode the same CDR3. The chain has TRBV2 and TRBJ2-5; TRBD2 matches at 9 bases. Germline CDR1 and CDR2: SNHLY and FYNNEI. This CDR3 is 17 amino acids long. Trimming took 8 bases from V and 3 from J; bases not matched to a gene: 16. CDR3 residues: CASVFSGASGEEETQYF. The CDR3 bases are TGTGCCAGCGTGTTCAGCGGGGCTAGCGGGGAAGAAGAGACCCAGTACTTC.